The source of this TCR beta chain is a study of blood T cell repertoires in COVID-19. Study-wide background: COVID-19 samples, acute and convalescent, were from the United States, Italy and Spain. PBMCs, B-cell-depleted T cells, or T cells were the source of the cDNA or gDNA that made up the material.

The CDR3 runs 13 residues. CDR1 and CDR2 from the germline V gene are SQVTM and ANQGSEA. The J segment lost 2 bases and the V segment lost 7 bases, leaving 6 bases of the junction unmatched. In the authors' workflow: Nucleated cell number was recorded as an estimate derived from reference gene primer amplification. TCRdb's table, derived via immunoSEQ multiplex PCR, lists solely in-frame clones and lacks some. V and J calls and clone size are as listed in that table; D and trimming were resolved from the DNA. The data contain more than 150,000 clones, approximately 86% of them seen just once; the ten biggest clones take up 2.5% to 3.5%.

This TCR came from a man aged 35-49 years with active or convalescent COVID-19. The material sequenced was peripheral blood. V is TRBV29-1 and J is TRBJ2-7; 9 positions agree with TRBD1. This CDR3 is CSAAGTGTYEQYF. Written as DNA, the CDR3 is TGCAGCGCCGCCGGGACAGGGACCTACGAGCAGTACTTC.